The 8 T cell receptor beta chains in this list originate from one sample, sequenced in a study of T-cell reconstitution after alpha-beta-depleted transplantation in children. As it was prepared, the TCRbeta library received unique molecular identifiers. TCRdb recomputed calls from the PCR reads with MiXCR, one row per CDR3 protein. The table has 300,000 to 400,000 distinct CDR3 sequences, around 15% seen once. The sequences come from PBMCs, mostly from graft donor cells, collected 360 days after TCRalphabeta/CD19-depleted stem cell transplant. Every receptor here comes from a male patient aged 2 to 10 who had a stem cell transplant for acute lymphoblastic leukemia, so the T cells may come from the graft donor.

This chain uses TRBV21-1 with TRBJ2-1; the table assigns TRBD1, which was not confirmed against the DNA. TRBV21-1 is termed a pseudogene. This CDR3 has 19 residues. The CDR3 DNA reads TGTGCCAGCAGCAAAGTCCCCCAGGGGGACATACCCTCCTACAATGAGCAGTTCTTC. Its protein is CASSKVPQGDIPSYNEQFF.

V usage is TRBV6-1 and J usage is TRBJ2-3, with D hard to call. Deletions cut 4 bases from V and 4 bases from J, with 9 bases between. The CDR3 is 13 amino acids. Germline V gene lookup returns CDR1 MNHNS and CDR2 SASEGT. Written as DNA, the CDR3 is TGTGCCAGCAGTGCCGCCGGTGCAGATACGCAGTATTTT. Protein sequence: CASSAAGADTQYF.

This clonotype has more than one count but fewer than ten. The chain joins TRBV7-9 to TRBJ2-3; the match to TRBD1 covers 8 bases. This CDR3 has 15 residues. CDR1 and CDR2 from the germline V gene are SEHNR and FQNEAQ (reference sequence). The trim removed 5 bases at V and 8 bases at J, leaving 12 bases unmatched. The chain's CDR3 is CASSLTYGQGGTQYF. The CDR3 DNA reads TGTGCCAGCAGCCTCACCTATGGACAGGGAGGTACGCAGTATTTT.

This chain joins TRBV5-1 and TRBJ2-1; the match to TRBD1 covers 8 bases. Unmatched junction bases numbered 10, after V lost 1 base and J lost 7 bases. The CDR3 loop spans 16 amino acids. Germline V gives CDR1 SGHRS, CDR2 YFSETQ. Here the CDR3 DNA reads TGCGCCAGCAGCTTGAGTGGGCAGGGGGCAAGAAATGAGCAGTTCTTC. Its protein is CASSLSGQGARNEQFF.

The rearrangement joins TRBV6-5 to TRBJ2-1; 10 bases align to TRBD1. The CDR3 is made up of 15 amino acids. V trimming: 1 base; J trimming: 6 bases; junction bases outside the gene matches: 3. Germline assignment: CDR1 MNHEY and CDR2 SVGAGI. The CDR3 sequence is CASSYFGQGGNEQFF. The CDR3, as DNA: TGTGCCAGCAGTTACTTCGGACAGGGGGGCAATGAGCAGTTCTTC.

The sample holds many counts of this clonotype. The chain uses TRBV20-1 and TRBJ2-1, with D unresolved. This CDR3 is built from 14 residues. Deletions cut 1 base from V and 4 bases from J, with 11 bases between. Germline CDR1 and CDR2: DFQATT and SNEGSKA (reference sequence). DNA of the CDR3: TGCAGTGCTAGAGCCGGTGTGACTTACAATGAGCAGTTCTTC. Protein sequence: CSARAGVTYNEQFF.

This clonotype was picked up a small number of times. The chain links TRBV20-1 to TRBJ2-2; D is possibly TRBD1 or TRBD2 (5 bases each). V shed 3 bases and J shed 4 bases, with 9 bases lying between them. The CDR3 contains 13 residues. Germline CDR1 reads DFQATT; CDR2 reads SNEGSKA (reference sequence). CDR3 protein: CSASKGSTGELFF. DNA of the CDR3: TGCAGTGCTAGTAAGGGGAGCACCGGGGAGCTGTTTTTT.

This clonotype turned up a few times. The CDR3 nucleotides read TGTGCCAGCAGTCCGAGATGGGCCATGAACACTGAAGCTTTCTTT. This encodes CASSPRWAMNTEAFF. The V and J genes are TRBV6-1 and TRBJ1-1, with no clear D. From germline, CDR1 is MNHNS and CDR2 SASEGT. This CDR3 is built from 15 residues. The V end lost 5 bases, the J end lost 0 bases, and 13 bases lay between the germline ends.